These 18 T cell receptor beta chains came from one sample sequenced in a study of CD8 T cells in Susac syndrome. RNA in amounts of roughly 0.5 to 1 ug was reverse transcribed with random hexamers. TCRdb reprocessed the immunoSEQ multiplex PCR reads with MiXCR, giving one entry per CDR3 protein. Here the sample spans approximately 200,000 distinct CDR3 sequences, more than 85% being singletons. Sequenced: CD8+ T cells from PBMCs. These receptor sequences come from a human donor with multiple sclerosis.

The J gene is TRBJ2-7, the V gene TRBV5-6; TRBD1 is a possible D gene (5 bases). In germline, CDR1 is SGHDT, CDR2 YYEEEE. V was trimmed by 0 bases and J by 5 bases, leaving 12 bases between them. The CDR3 extends over 14 amino acids. CDR3 in amino acids: CASSLDPGRNEQYF. CDR3 DNA sequence: TGTGCCAGCAGCTTGGATCCAGGGCGGAACGAGCAGTACTTC.

The J gene is TRBJ2-1, the V gene TRBV5-1; no clear D gene. V gave up 4 bases and J gave up 8 bases, with 10 bases separating them. Germline-derived CDR1 and CDR2 are SGHRS and YFSETQ. This CDR3 comprises 12 residues. The CDR3 sequence is CASSPVAHEQFF. For the CDR3, the DNA is TGCGCCAGCAGCCCAGTGGCACATGAGCAGTTCTTC.

The genes are TRBV19 and TRBJ2-7; D is possibly TRBD1 (6 bases). The CDR3 consists of 14 residues. Trimming removed 4 bases at V and 0 bases at J, with 10 bases between. CDR1 is LNHDA and CDR2 is SQIVND in the germline V gene (reference sequence). CDR3 bases: TGTGCCAGTAGTAATAGGGGGAGCTCCTACGAGCAGTACTTC. Protein sequence: CASSNRGSSYEQYF. Full variable domain (missing parts from reference TRBV19 and TRBJ2-7): DGGITQSPKYLFRKEGQNVTLSCEQNLNHDAMYWYRQDPGQGLRLIYYSQIVNDFQKGDIAEGYSVSREKKESFPLTVTSAQKNPTAFYLCASSNRGSSYEQYFGPGTRLTVT.

The V gene is TRBV9, the J gene TRBJ2-1, with D possibly being TRBD2 (6 bases). Trimming cost V 6 bases and J 6 bases, with 16 bases left between them. Germline CDR1 SGDLS, CDR2 YYNGEE. The CDR3 loop spans 14 amino acids. The CDR3 nucleotides read TGTGCCAGCACTGACCGGGCGGAGGGCAATGAGCAGTTCTTC. Protein: CASTDRAEGNEQFF.

This sequence joins TRBV20-1 and TRBJ2-1; D is unclear. This CDR3 is 15 amino acids long. The V gene lost 1 base and the J gene lost 2 bases, with 12 bases spanning the gap. Germline V gene sequence: CDR1 DFQATT, CDR2 SNEGSKA (reference sequence). CDR3 sequence: CSARALDWAYNEQFF. The CDR3 DNA reads TGCAGTGCTAGAGCCCTAGATTGGGCCTACAATGAGCAGTTCTTC.

The V gene is TRBV7-6, the J gene TRBJ2-4; D gene uncertain. The CDR3 contains 18 residues. V was pared by 2 bases and J by 1 base, with 18 bases between. CDR1 and CDR2 from the germline V gene are SGHVS and FNYEAQ. CDR3 sequence (DNA): TGTGCCAGCAGCTTAAGCGCCTTCGACACCCTGGCCAAAAACATTCAGTACTTC. It codes for CASSLSAFDTLAKNIQYF. The whole variable domain, remainder taken from reference TRBV7-6 and TRBJ2-4, is GAGVSQSPRYKVTKRGQDVALRCDPISGHVSLYWYRQALGQGPEFLTYFNYEAQQDKSGLPNDRFSAERPEGSISTLTIQRTEQRDSAMYRCASSLSAFDTLAKNIQYFGAGTRLSVL.

The chain couples TRBV5-4 to TRBJ1-6; possible D gene TRBD1, 5 bases. Between the trimmed V and J ends, which lost 1 base and 0 bases, there was a span of 11 bases. Looked up from germline, CDR1 is SGHNT and CDR2 is YYREEE (reference sequence). This CDR3 comprises 17 residues. The CDR3 here is CASSLRTPSSYNSPLHF. For the CDR3, the DNA is TGTGCCAGCAGCTTGAGGACACCCAGCTCCTATAATTCACCCCTCCACTTT.

The rearrangement links TRBV29-1 to TRBJ1-2; D may be TRBD1 (6 bases). This CDR3 comprises 12 residues. Trimming left V 6 bases short and J 4 bases short, with 12 bases between. Germline CDR1 reads SQVTM; CDR2 reads ANQGSEA. CDR3 sequence reads: CSVPGVGYGYTF. The CDR3 nucleotides are TGCAGCGTACCAGGGGTTGGCTATGGCTACACCTTC.

This clonotype was detected a few times. This rearrangement joins TRBV5-1 to TRBJ1-1; 9 bases agree with TRBD1. The V gene's germline CDR1 is SGHRS and CDR2 YFSETQ. V lost 7 bases and J lost 3; bases outside the gene matches: 4. The CDR3 covers 13 residues. Here the CDR3 reads CASAGQGDTEAFF. The CDR3, as DNA: TGCGCCAGCGCGGGACAGGGAGACACTGAAGCTTTCTTT.

The chain links TRBV2 to TRBJ1-5; D is unresolved. Germline V CDR1 and CDR2: SNHLY, FYNNEI. The CDR3 is 17 amino acids. The V end lost 0 bases, the J end lost 2 bases, and 14 bases lay between the germline ends. CDR3 loop: CASSEAVGLLGNQPQHF. The CDR3 DNA reads as TGTGCCAGCAGTGAAGCGGTGGGGTTGCTGGGCAATCAGCCCCAGCATTTT.

The V call is TRBV3-1, the J call TRBJ2-7; TRBD1 aligns across 9 bases. Germline V gives CDR1 LGHDT, CDR2 YNNKEL (reference sequence). Unmatched junction bases numbered 17, after V lost 2 bases and J lost 6 bases. There are 18 residues in the CDR3. The DNA of the CDR3 is TGTGCCAGCAGCCAATTCTCTCCCCGGGACAGGGAATTCCTCGAGCAGTACTTC. Protein product: CASSQFSPRDREFLEQYF.

This sequence joins TRBV11-2 and TRBJ2-1; TRBD2 agrees at 8 bases. The V gene end was trimmed by 2 bases and the J gene end by 2 bases; junction bases not matched to a gene: 8. The CDR3 covers 17 residues. Germline CDR1 and CDR2: SGHAT and FQNNGV. CDR3 coding DNA: TGTGCCAGCAGCTTATATAGCGGGGACTCTACCTACAATGAGCAGTTCTTC. Its protein product is CASSLYSGDSTYNEQFF. Filled out from reference TRBV11-2 and TRBJ2-1, the complete variable domain reads EAGVAQSPRYKIIEKRQSVAFWCNPISGHATLYWYQQILGQGPKLLIQFQNNGVVDDSQLPKDRFSAERLKGVDSTLKIQPAKLEDSAVYLCASSLYSGDSTYNEQFFGPGTRLTVL.

V is TRBV5-4 and J is TRBJ1-3, with D possibly TRBD1 on 6 matching bases. Trimming left V 4 bases short and J 6 bases short, with 17 bases between. Germline lookup yields CDR1 SGHNT and CDR2 YYREEE (reference sequence). There are 15 residues in the CDR3. Written as DNA, the CDR3 is TGTGCCAGCAGCCCGGGACAAGAGAATGAAAACACCATATATTTT. It encodes CASSPGQENENTIYF.

V is TRBV7-9 and J is TRBJ2-1; D ambiguous. CDR3 length: 14 amino acids. V lost 5 bases to trimming and J lost 5 bases, with 13 bases between them. The germline CDR1 and CDR2 sequences are SEHNR and FQNEAQ (reference sequence). Here the CDR3 reads CASSAMDGNNEQFF. The CDR3 nucleotides are TGTGCCAGCAGCGCCATGGACGGCAACAATGAGCAGTTCTTC. Using reference TRBV7-9 and TRBJ2-1 for the parts outside the CDR3, the full variable domain is DTGVSQNPRHKITKRGQNVTFRCDPISEHNRLYWYRQTLGQGPEFLTYFQNEAQLEKSRLLSDRFSAERPKGSFSTLEIQRTEQGDSAMYLCASSAMDGNNEQFFGPGTRLTVL.

The chain has TRBV7-9 and TRBJ1-2; D is perhaps TRBD1 (5 bases). Germline assignment: CDR1 SEHNR and CDR2 FQNEAQ (reference sequence). The CDR3 has 15 amino acids. Trimming pared 5 bases from V and 5 bases from J, leaving 18 bases between. This CDR3 is CASSPKPGAVYGYTF. The CDR3 coding sequence is TGTGCCAGCAGCCCCAAGCCCGGGGCCGTTTATGGCTACACCTTC.

In this sample, this clonotype turned up once. The rearrangement joins TRBV20-1 to TRBJ2-7; TRBD2 matches at 7 bases. Germline V gene sequence: CDR1 DFQATT, CDR2 SNEGSKA (reference sequence). The CDR3 consists of 13 residues. V lost 6 bases and J lost 2; bases outside the gene matches: 7. CDR3 protein: CSAIAGRPYEQYF. The CDR3 nucleotides read TGCAGTGCAATAGCGGGCCGACCCTACGAGCAGTACTTC.

The chain joins TRBV27 to TRBJ2-5; D is tentatively TRBD1 or TRBD2 (5 bases each). Germline CDR1 and CDR2: MNHEY and SMNVEV (reference sequence). This CDR3 has 14 amino acids. V lost 3 bases to trimming and J lost 4 bases, with 12 bases between them. The CDR3 coding sequence is TGTGCCAGCAGTTTCGGGACGGACCCAGAGACCCAGTACTTC. As protein: CASSFGTDPETQYF.

The gene calls are TRBV27 and TRBJ2-7; D is possibly TRBD1 or TRBD2 (6 bases each). Germline V gene lookup returns CDR1 MNHEY and CDR2 SMNVEV (reference sequence). V dropped 6 bases and J dropped 2 bases, with 17 bases sitting between them. The CDR3 consists of 15 residues. The CDR3 loop reads CASRLLGGRPYEQYF. The CDR3 region has the DNA TGTGCCAGCAGACTTTTAGGGGGGCGACCCTACGAGCAGTACTTC.